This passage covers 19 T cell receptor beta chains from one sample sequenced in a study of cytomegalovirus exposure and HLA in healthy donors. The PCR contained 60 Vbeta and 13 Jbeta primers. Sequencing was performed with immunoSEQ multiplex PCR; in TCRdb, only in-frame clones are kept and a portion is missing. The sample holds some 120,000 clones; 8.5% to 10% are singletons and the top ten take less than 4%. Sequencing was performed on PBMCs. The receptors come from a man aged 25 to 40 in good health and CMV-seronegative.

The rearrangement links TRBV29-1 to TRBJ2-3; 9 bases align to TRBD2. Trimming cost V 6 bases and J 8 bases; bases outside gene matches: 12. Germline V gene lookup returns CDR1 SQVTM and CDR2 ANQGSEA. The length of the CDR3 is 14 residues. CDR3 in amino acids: CSVAGGGALSTQYF. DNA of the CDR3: TGCAGCGTAGCTGGCGGGGGGGCCTTGAGTACGCAGTATTTT.

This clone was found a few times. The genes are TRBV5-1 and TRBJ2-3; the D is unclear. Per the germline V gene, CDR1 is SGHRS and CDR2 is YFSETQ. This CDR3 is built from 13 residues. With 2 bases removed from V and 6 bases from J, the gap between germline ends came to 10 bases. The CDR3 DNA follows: TGCGCCAGCAGCTTCCGTACAGACGATACGCAGTATTTT. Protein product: CASSFRTDDTQYF.

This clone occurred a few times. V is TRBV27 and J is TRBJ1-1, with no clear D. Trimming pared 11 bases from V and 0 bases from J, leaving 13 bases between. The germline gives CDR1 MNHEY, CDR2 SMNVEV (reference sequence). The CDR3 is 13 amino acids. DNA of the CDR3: TGTGCCTCCTGGAGCGGTCTGAACACTGAAGCTTTCTTT. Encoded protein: CASWSGLNTEAFF.

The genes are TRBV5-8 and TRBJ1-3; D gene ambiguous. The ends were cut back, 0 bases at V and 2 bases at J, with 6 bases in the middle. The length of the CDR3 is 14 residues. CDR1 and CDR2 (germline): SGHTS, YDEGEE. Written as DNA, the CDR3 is TGTGCCAGCAGCTTGGGAGGGACTGGAAACACCATATATTTT. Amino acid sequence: CASSLGGTGNTIYF.

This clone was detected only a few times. This CDR3 is CSVAGQGIKETQYF. The CDR3 DNA sequence: TGCAGCGTTGCCGGACAGGGTATCAAAGAGACCCAGTACTTC. V and J are TRBV29-1 and TRBJ2-5; 8 positions agree with TRBD1. Trimming removed 4 bases from V and 3 bases from J; junction bases left unmatched: 7. The germline gives CDR1 SQVTM, CDR2 ANQGSEA. CDR3 length: 14 residues.

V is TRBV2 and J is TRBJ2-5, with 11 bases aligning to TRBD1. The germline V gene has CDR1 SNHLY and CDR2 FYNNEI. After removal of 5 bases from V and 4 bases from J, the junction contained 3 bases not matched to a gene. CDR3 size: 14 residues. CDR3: CASSRTGGGETQYF. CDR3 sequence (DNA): TGTGCCAGCAGTCGGACAGGGGGCGGAGAGACCCAGTACTTC.

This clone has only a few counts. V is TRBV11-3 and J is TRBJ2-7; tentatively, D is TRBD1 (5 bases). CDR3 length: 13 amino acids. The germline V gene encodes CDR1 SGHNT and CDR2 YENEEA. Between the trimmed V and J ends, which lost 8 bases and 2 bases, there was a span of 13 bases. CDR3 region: CASSQDTTYEQYF. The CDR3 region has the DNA TGTGCCAGCTCCCAGGACACCACCTACGAGCAGTACTTC.

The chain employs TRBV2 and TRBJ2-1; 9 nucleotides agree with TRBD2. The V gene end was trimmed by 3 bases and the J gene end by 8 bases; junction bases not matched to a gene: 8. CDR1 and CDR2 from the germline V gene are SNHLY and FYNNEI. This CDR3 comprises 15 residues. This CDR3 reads CASSDRLAGIDEQFF. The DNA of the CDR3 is TGTGCCAGCAGTGATAGGCTAGCGGGAATAGATGAGCAGTTCTTC. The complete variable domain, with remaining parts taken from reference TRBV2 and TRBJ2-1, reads EPEVTQTPSHQVTQMGQEVILRCVPISNHLYFYWYRQILGQKVEFLVSFYNNEISEKSEIFDDQFSVERPDGSNFTLKIRSTKLEDSAMYFCASSDRLAGIDEQFFGPGTRLTVL.

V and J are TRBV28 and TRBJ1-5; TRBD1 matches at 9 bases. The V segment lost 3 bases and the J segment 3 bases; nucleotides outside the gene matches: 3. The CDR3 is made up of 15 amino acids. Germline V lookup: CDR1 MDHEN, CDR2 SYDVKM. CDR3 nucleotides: TGTGCCAGCAGTTTTGACAGGGGGTCCAATCAGCCCCAGCATTTT. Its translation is CASSFDRGSNQPQHF.

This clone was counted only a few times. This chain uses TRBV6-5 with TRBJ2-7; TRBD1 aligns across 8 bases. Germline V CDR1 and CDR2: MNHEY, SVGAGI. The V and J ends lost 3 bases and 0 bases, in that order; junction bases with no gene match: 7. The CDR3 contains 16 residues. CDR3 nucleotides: TGTGCCAGCAGTTATTCGACAGGGGAACGCTCCTACGAGCAGTACTTC. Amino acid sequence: CASSYSTGERSYEQYF.

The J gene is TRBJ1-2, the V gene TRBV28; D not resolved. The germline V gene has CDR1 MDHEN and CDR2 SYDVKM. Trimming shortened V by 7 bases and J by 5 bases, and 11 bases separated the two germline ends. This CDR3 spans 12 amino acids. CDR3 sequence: CASTWAGYGYTF. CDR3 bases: TGTGCCAGCACATGGGCTGGGTATGGCTACACCTTC.

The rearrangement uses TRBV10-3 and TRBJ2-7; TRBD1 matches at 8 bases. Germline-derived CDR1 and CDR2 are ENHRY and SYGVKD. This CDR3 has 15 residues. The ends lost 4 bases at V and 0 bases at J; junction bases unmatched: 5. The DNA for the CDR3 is TGTGCCATCAGTGCGGGGACAGGTAGCTCCTACGAGCAGTACTTC. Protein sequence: CAISAGTGSSYEQYF.

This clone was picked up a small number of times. The CDR3 nucleotides read TGCGCCAGCAGTTCCGGACTAGCGGGAGCGGCACAAGAGACCCAGTACTTC. Encoded protein: CASSSGLAGAAQETQYF. The chain combines TRBV5-1 with TRBJ2-5; 13 nucleotides agree with TRBD2. The CDR3 runs 17 residues. V shed 5 bases, J shed 2 bases, and the junction held 9 bases outside the gene matches. Germline V gene lookup returns CDR1 SGHRS and CDR2 YFSETQ.

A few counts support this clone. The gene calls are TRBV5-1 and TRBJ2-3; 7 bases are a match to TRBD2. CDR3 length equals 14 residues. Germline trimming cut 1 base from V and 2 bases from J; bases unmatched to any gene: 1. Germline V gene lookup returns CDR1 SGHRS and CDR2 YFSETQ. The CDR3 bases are TGCGCCAGCAGCTTGAGCGGGGACACAGATACGCAGTATTTT. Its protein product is CASSLSGDTDTQYF.

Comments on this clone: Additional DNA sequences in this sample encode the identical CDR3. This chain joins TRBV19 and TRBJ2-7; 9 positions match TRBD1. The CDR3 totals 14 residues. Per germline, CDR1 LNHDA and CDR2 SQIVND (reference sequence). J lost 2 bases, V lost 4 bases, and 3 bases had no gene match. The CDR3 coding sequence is TGTGCCAGTAGTACCGGACAGGGGCCCTACGAGCAGTACTTC. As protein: CASSTGQGPYEQYF.

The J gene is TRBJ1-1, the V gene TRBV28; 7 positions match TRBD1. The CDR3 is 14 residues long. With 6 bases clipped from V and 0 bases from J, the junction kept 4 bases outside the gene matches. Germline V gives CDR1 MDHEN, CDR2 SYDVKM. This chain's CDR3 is CASRFGTVNTEAFF. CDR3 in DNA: TGTGCCAGCAGGTTCGGGACAGTGAACACTGAAGCTTTCTTT. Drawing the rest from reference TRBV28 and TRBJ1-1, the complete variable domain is DVKVTQSSRYLVKRTGEKVFLECVQDMDHENMFWYRQDPGLGLRLIYFSYDVKMKEKGDIPEGYSVSREKKERFSLILESASTNQTSMYLCASRFGTVNTEAFFGQGTRLTVV.

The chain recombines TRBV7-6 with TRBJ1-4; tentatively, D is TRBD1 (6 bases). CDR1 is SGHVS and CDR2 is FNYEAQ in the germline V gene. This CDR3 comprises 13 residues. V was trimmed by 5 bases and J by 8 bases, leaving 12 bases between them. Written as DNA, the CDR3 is TGTGCCAGCAGCACTACGACAGGAGAAAAACTGTTTTTT. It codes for CASSTTTGEKLFF.

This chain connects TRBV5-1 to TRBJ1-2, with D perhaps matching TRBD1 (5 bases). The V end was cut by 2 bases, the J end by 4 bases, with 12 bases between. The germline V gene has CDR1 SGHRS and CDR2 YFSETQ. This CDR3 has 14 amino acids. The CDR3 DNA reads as TGCGCCAGCAGCTTTACAGGAGACTCCTATGGCTACACCTTC. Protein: CASSFTGDSYGYTF.

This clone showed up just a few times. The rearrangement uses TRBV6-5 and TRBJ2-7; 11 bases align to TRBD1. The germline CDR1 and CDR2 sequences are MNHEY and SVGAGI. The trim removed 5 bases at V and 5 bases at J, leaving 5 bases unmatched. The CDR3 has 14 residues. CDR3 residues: CASSQGQGVHEQYF. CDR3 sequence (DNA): TGTGCCAGCAGTCAGGGACAGGGGGTCCACGAGCAGTACTTC.